This TCR beta chain derives from a study of blood T cell repertoires in COVID-19. Study overall: There were acute and convalescent COVID-19 samples, and they came from the United States, Italy and Spain. T cells, B-cell-depleted T cells, or PBMCs provided the cDNA or gDNA that served as material.

Germline CDR1 reads MNHEY; CDR2 reads SVGAGI. Trimming at V came to 10 bases and at J to 2 bases, leaving 6 bases not matched to a gene. The CDR3 sequence is 14 residues long. Original data processing: Using reference gene primer amplification, nucleated cell counts were estimated. The data were produced by immunoSEQ multiplex PCR, yet TCRdb's version contains in-frame clones alone and is incomplete. For V, J and clone size, that table is used; D and trimming come from the DNA. The profile shows under 150,000 clones, more than 70% of them singletons. The chain joins TRBV6-5 to TRBJ2-1; 9 bases are a match to TRBD2. This receptor was taken from a man aged 65 to 79 with acute or convalescent COVID-19. Material: peripheral blood. The CDR3 loop is CATSGGGAYNEQFF. The CDR3 DNA reads as TGTGCCACCTCGGGCGGGGGGGCCTACAATGAGCAGTTCTTC.